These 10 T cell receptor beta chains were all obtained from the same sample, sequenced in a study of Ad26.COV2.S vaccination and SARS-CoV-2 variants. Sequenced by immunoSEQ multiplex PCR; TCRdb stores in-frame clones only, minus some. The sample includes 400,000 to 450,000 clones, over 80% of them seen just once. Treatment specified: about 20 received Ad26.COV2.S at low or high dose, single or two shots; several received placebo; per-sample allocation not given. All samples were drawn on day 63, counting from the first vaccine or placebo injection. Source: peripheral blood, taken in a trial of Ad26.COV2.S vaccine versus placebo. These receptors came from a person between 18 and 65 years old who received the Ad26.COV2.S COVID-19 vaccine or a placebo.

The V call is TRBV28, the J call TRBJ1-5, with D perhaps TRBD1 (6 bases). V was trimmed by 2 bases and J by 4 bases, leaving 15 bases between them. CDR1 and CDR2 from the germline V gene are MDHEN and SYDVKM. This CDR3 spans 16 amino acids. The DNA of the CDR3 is TGTGCCAGCAGTTTAAGTGCGCGGGGGGCAAATCAGCCCCAGCATTTT. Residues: CASSLSARGANQPQHF.

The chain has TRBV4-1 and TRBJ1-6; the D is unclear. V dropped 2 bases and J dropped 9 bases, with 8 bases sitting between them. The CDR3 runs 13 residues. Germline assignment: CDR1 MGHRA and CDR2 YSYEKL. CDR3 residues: CASSQTRSSPLHF. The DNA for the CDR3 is TGCGCCAGCAGCCAAACGAGAAGTTCACCCCTCCACTTT.

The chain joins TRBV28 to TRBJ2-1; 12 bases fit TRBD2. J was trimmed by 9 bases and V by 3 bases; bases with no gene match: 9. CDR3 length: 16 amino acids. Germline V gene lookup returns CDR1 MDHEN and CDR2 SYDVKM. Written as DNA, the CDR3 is TGTGCCAGCAGTTTTTTGGGGCTAGCGGGGGGGGTTGAGCAGTTCTTC. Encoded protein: CASSFLGLAGGVEQFF.

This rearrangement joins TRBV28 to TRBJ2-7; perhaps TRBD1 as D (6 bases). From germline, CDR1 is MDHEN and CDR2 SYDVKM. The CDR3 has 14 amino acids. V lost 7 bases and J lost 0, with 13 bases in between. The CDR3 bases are TGTGCCAGCATTCCGACAGGAAGCTCCTACGAGCAGTACTTC. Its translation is CASIPTGSSYEQYF.

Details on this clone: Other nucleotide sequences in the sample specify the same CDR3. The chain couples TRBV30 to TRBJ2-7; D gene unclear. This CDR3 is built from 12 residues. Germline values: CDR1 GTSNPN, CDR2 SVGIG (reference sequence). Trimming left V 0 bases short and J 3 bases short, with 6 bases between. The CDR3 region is CAWSVGGYEQYF. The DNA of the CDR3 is TGTGCCTGGAGTGTTGGCGGCTACGAGCAGTACTTC.

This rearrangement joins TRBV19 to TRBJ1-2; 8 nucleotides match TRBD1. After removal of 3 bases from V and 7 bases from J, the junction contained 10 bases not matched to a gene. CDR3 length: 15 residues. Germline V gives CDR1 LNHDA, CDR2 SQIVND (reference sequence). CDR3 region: CASSISGQGVRGYTF. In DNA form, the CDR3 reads TGTGCCAGTAGTATCTCTGGACAGGGAGTACGTGGCTACACCTTC.

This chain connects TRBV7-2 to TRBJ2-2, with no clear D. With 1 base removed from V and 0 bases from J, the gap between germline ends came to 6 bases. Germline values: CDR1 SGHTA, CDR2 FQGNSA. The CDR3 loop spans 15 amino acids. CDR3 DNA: TGTGCCAGCAGCTTAGAGAGGCCGAACACCGGGGAGCTGTTTTTT. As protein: CASSLERPNTGELFF.

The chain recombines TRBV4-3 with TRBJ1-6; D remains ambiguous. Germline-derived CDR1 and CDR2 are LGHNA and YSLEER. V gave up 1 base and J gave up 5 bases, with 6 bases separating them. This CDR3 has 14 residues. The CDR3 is CASSQGLNNSPLHF. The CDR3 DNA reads TGCGCCAGCAGCCAAGGACTAAATAATTCACCCCTCCACTTT.

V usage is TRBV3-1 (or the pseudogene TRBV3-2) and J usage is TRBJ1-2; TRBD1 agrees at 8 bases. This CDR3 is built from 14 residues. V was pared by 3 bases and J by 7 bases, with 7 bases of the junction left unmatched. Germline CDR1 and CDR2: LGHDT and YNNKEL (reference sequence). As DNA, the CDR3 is TGTGCCAGCAGCCAGTATACAGGGGGATGTGGCTACACCTTC. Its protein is CASSQYTGGCGYTF.

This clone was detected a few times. In nucleotides, the CDR3 is TGTGCCAGCAGTCCTAGGGTCGGTGTTGGCTACACCTTC. This sequence encodes CASSPRVGVGYTF. The gene calls are TRBV28 and TRBJ1-2; D unresolved. The CDR3 spans 13 residues. CDR1 is MDHEN and CDR2 is SYDVKM in the germline V gene. The V end was cut by 5 bases, the J end by 7 bases, with 14 bases between.